This paragraph reports one TCR beta chain. Its antigen is not known. The primer mix had 60 Vbeta and 13 Jbeta primers. Method: immunoSEQ multiplex PCR; TCRdb's copy keeps in-frame clones and lacks some. The sample lists about 180,000 clones; just under 80% were seen once. The CDR3 sequence is 18 residues long. Per germline, CDR1 SGHRS and CDR2 YFSETQ. V lost 4 bases and J lost 4; bases outside the gene matches: 12. This record comes from a study of cytomegalovirus exposure and HLA in healthy donors. Regarding the study as a whole: As immune exposure information, only CMV serostatus was available.

The study sampled nominally healthy donors, though unrecorded immune exposures were likely. Sequencing was done on a sample of PBMCs. This TCR was sampled from a woman younger than 45 in good health and CMV-seronegative. The chain links TRBV5-1 to TRBJ2-6, with 9 bases aligning to TRBD1. This chain's CDR3 is CASSPSAQGALGANVLTF. The CDR3 DNA follows: TGCGCCAGCAGCCCCTCAGCACAGGGGGCGCTGGGGGCCAACGTCCTGACTTTC.